What follows are 13 T cell receptor beta chains derived from one specimen sequenced in a study of long-term antiretroviral therapy in people with HIV. Investigators performed immunoSEQ version v3.0 at survey level. TCRdb's table, derived via immunoSEQ multiplex PCR, lists solely in-frame clones and lacks some. The repertoire holds about 22,000 clones, around 69% seen once, with 12% in the top ten. This sample comprised unsorted PBMCs, obtained less than 1.8 years before starting antiretroviral therapy. All receptors come from a woman aged 40 to 50 with HIV.

This chain joins TRBV19 and TRBJ1-2, with a tentative D call TRBD1 (5 bases). Germline values: CDR1 LNHDA, CDR2 SQIVND (reference sequence). The CDR3 loop spans 13 amino acids. The V gene lost 8 bases and the J gene lost 7 bases, with 17 bases spanning the gap. This chain's CDR3 is CASADRGEGGYTF. In DNA form, the CDR3 reads TGTGCCAGTGCGGATCGAGGGGAGGGTGGCTACACCTTC.

The rearrangement joins TRBV6-1 to TRBJ1-2; no definite D call. From germline, CDR1 is MNHNS and CDR2 SASEGT. The CDR3 spans 11 residues. Trimming took 7 bases from V and 8 from J, leaving 11 bases between them. The CDR3 spells CASTATVGYTF. CDR3 nucleotide sequence: TGTGCCAGCACAGCCACAGTAGGCTACACCTTC.

This chain uses TRBV6-5 with TRBJ1-5; D possibly corresponds to TRBD1 (5 bases). The CDR3 runs 16 residues. With 4 bases removed from V and 6 bases from J, the gap between germline ends came to 19 bases. Germline CDR1 reads MNHEY; CDR2 reads SVGAGI. The CDR3 sequence: CASSLRGSRFGQPQHF. The CDR3 DNA follows: TGTGCCAGCAGTTTAAGGGGCAGTAGGTTCGGTCAGCCCCAGCATTTT.

This clone was counted only a few times. This rearrangement joins TRBV19 to TRBJ1-2; 9 nucleotides agree with TRBD1. The junction had 4 bases not matched to a gene; V was cut back by 5 bases and J by 3 bases. The CDR3 loop spans 14 amino acids. Germline V gene sequence: CDR1 LNHDA, CDR2 SQIVND (reference sequence). CDR3 coding DNA: TGTGCCAGTAGTCGGACAGGGGTTGACTATGGCTACACCTTC. Translation: CASSRTGVDYGYTF.

This clone was detected only once. V and J are TRBV30 and TRBJ1-1; no clear D gene. The CDR3 spans 12 residues. Trimming removed 4 bases from V and 1 base from J, with 7 bases in between. The germline gives CDR1 GTSNPN, CDR2 SVGIG (reference sequence). CDR3 nucleotides: TGTGCCTGGACGCGGGGGAACACTGAAGCTTTCTTT. As protein: CAWTRGNTEAFF.

The chain uses TRBV5-1 and TRBJ2-7; 9 bases are shared with TRBD1. The germline V gene has CDR1 SGHRS and CDR2 YFSETQ. V lost 0 bases, J lost 0 bases, and 4 bases stayed unmatched. The CDR3 spans 16 residues. CDR3 bases: TGCGCCAGCAGCTTGGATAGGACAGGGGTCTCCTACGAGCAGTACTTC. Its protein product is CASSLDRTGVSYEQYF.

The chain couples TRBV30 to TRBJ1-1, with D unresolved. Between the trimmed V and J ends, which lost 2 bases and 0 bases, there was a span of 10 bases. The CDR3 is made up of 14 amino acids. From germline, CDR1 is GTSNPN and CDR2 SVGIG (reference sequence). The CDR3 loop is CAWSYSNLNTEAFF. The CDR3 coding sequence is TGTGCCTGGAGTTACAGCAATCTGAACACTGAAGCTTTCTTT.

The CDR3 nucleotides read TGTGCCAGCGGGCTAGCCAAAAACATTCAGTACTTC. Translation gives CASGLAKNIQYF. The J gene is TRBJ2-4, the V gene TRBV28, with D hard to call. The CDR3 is made up of 12 amino acids. V was pared by 8 bases and J by 0 bases, with 5 bases between. Germline V gives CDR1 MDHEN, CDR2 SYDVKM.

The J gene is TRBJ2-5, the V gene TRBV30; 8 nucleotides align to TRBD1. The CDR3 contains 13 residues. J lost 5 bases, V lost 4 bases, and 6 bases had no gene match. CDR1 is GTSNPN and CDR2 is SVGIG in the germline V gene (reference sequence). The CDR3 loop is CAWISDRGETQYF. The CDR3 region has the DNA TGTGCCTGGATCTCTGACAGGGGTGAGACCCAGTACTTC.

This clone was observed a few times. The chain carries TRBV11-2 and TRBJ2-1; 7 nucleotides agree with TRBD1. The J segment lost 7 bases and the V segment lost 1 base, leaving 4 bases of the junction unmatched. Germline V lookup: CDR1 SGHAT, CDR2 FQNNGV. CDR3 length: 14 residues. The chain's CDR3 is CASSLVGGWNEQFF. Here the CDR3 DNA reads TGTGCCAGCAGCTTAGTAGGGGGCTGGAATGAGCAGTTCTTC.

The V gene is TRBV5-1, the J gene TRBJ2-7, with a tentative D call TRBD1 (6 bases). The V gene lost 0 bases and the J gene lost 3 bases, with 10 bases spanning the gap. The CDR3 length is 14 residues. In germline, CDR1 is SGHRS, CDR2 YFSETQ. The CDR3 loop is CASSLAGQHYEQYF. In DNA form, the CDR3 reads TGCGCCAGCAGCTTGGCGGGACAACACTACGAGCAGTACTTC.

The chain couples TRBV6-5 to TRBJ2-7; TRBD2 matches at 7 bases. Germline trimming cut 10 bases from V and 6 bases from J; bases unmatched to any gene: 12. Germline loops: CDR1 MNHEY, CDR2 SVGAGI. The CDR3 has 13 residues. CDR3 sequence reads: CATGGITLLEQYF. The CDR3 DNA sequence: TGTGCCACCGGGGGGATTACACTACTCGAGCAGTACTTC.

The CDR3 bases are TGTGCCAGCATGCTAGCCGGGGGCGAGGAGACCCAGTACTTC. Its protein is CASMLAGGEETQYF. The genes are TRBV5-6 and TRBJ2-5; D tentatively reads TRBD1 or TRBD2 (6 bases each). Germline values: CDR1 SGHDT, CDR2 YYEEEE. Deletions cut 6 bases from V and 5 bases from J, with 17 bases between. The CDR3 is 14 amino acids. The complete variable domain, with remaining parts taken from reference TRBV5-6 and TRBJ2-5, reads DAGVTQSPTHLIKTRGQQVTLRCSPKSGHDTVSWYQQALGQGPQFIFQYYEEEERQRGNFPDRFSGHQFPNYSSELNVNALLLGDSALYLCASMLAGGEETQYFGPGTRLLVL.